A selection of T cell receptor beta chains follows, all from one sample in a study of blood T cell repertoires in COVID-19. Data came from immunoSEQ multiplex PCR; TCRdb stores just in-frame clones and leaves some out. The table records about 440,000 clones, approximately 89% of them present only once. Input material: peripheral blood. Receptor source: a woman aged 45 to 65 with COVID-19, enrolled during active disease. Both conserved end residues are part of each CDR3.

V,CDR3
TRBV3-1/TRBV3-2,CASSHSGFGETQYF
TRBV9,CASSPHWAGSYNEQFF
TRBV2,CASSEQGFSRDEVF
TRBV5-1,CASTSGLAGGNEQFF
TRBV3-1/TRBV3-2,CASSPGQGGGYGYTF
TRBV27,CASRRQGPTATEAFF
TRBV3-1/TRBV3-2,CASSLDRLGNTIYF
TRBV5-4,CASSPDRAGSPLHF
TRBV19,CASSTAGTGEFGYTF
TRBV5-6,CASSLTGGRNQPQHF
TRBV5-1,CASSLGRGSGNTIYF